Detailed here is one T cell receptor beta chain. This clone's antigen is unknown. The sample holds no much larger clone one base away, and base qualities are not on file. CDR1 and CDR2 (MNHNS, SASEGT) derive from the germline V gene. The CDR3 goes from the cysteine to the phenylalanine over 19 residues. Only CDR3 DNA remains: 57 bases, in frame from the first base. V is clipped by 3 bases and J by 14 bases, and the sequence between their germline boundaries is 36 bases long. The data stem from a study of Ad26.COV2.S vaccination and SARS-CoV-2 variants (dated by TCRdb to the early 2020s). For the wider study: The specificity and breadth of SARS-CoV-2-reactive T cell receptors after Ad26.COV2.S vaccination were assessed by TCRbeta repertoire sequencing. The TCR-sequenced set comprised approximately 32 samples: around 20 Ad26.COV2.S vaccine recipients, 5 placebo recipients and 8 SARS-CoV-2 convalescent individuals.

The time point label here, explained by the study, means: individuals recovered from natural SARS-CoV-2 infection. Overall study outcomes, separate from this receptor: Higher spike-specific TCR breadth was observed in Ad26.COV2.S recipients than in placebo recipients (P = 0.0014). Comparable non-spike TCR breadth was observed between vaccine and placebo recipients, consistent with only spike being contained in the vaccine. After vaccination, substantial breadth of spike-specific CD8+ and CD4+ T cell responses was reported. The authors noted that total T cell responses may have been underestimated by the TCR breadth and depth analyses.

TCRbeta CDR3 regions were sequenced with the immunoSEQ Assay. After extraction, genomic DNA underwent amplification by bias-controlled multiplex PCR, followed by high-throughput sequencing. For the original study's pipeline: Collapsing and filtering of sequences were performed to quantify the absolute abundance of each unique TCRbeta CDR3 region. Usable DNA was measured by amplifying reference genes present in all nucleated cells, and TCRbeta template counts were normalized to that usable DNA to estimate T cell fraction. Repertoire TCRs were annotated as SARS-CoV-2-specific when V gene, CDR3 amino acid sequence and J gene were exactly matched to a known reactive TCR set. The reference SARS-CoV-2 TCR set was obtained from MIRA and was filtered for enrichment in COVID-19-positive ImmuneCODE repertoires, whereby public or cross-reactive TCRs were removed. Based on the MIRA antigens, annotated TCRs were further analysed at the level of specific ORF or position within ORF. Breadth was defined as annotated unique rearrangements over total unique productive rearrangements; depth was the summed frequency of those rearrangements. Group comparisons of TCR breadth used two-sided Wilcoxon rank-sum tests. Not all clones reach the TCRdb copy of this immuneACCESS table, which keeps in-frame sequences only. Checked studies attribute under half of the gap to unresolved V genes and leave the rest unexplained. V, J and clone size reflect that table, while D and trimming were determined from the DNA. Here the sample has tens of thousands of clones; approximately 80% occur a single time. The top ten hold roughly 45% of the sample.

The sequence is built from TRBV6-1 and TRBJ2-3; the D call is tentative, TRBD1 or TRBD2, as each matches 6 bases. The clonotype originates from a human donor who had recovered from COVID-19. The sequencing used peripheral blood, collected after recovery from COVID-19. The DNA reads TGTGCCAGCAGTGATGGGGTACACCCGGGGGCCCCAGGGTTGGGCAGTCGGTATTTT. This encodes CASSDGVHPGAPGLGSRYF.